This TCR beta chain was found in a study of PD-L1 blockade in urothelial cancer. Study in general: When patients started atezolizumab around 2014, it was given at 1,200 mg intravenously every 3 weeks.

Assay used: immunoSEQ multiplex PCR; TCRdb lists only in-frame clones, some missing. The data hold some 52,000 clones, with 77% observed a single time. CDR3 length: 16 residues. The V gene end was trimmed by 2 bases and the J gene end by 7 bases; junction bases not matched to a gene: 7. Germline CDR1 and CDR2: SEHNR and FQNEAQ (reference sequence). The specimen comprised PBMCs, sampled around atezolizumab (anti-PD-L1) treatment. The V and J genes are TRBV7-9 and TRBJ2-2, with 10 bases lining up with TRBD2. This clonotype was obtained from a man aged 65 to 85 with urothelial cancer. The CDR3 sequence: CASSLMSGRALGELFF. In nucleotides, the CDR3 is TGTGCCAGCAGCTTAATGAGCGGGAGGGCCCTCGGGGAGCTGTTTTTT.